Shown below are 30 T cell receptor beta chains from a single sample sequenced in a study of blood T cell repertoires in COVID-19. The assay was immunoSEQ multiplex PCR, and TCRdb's table has in-frame clones only and misses some. The table lists 200,000 to 300,000 clones, around nine tenths of them singletons. Sequencing input: peripheral blood. The receptor set was obtained from a man aged 30-40 years with active or convalescent COVID-19.

The chain links TRBV9 to TRBJ2-7, with TRBD1 matching over 7 bases. This CDR3 is 15 amino acids long. The trim removed 0 bases at V and 5 bases at J, leaving 8 bases unmatched. CDR1 is SGDLS, CDR2 YYNGEE, per germline. The CDR3 bases are TGTGCCAGCAGCGTAGTTGGGACAGACGTCCACGAGCAGTACTTC. This encodes CASSVVGTDVHEQYF.

The chain combines TRBV19 with TRBJ2-7, with D possibly TRBD1 on 5 matching bases. Germline CDR1 and CDR2: LNHDA and SQIVND (reference sequence). This CDR3 spans 14 amino acids. With 1 base removed from V and 4 bases from J, the gap between germline ends came to 11 bases. The CDR3 DNA reads TGTGCCAGTAGTATAGCCACAGGCCGTTACGAGCAGTACTTC. Amino acid sequence: CASSIATGRYEQYF.

This clone was detected a few times. The rearrangement joins TRBV19 to TRBJ1-1; D may be TRBD1 (6 bases). The length of the CDR3 is 14 residues. Germline loops: CDR1 LNHDA, CDR2 SQIVND (reference sequence). V was cut by 4 bases and J by 0 bases, with 9 bases left in between. The CDR3: CASSRDRLNTEAFF. DNA for the CDR3: TGTGCCAGTAGTAGAGACAGGTTGAACACTGAAGCTTTCTTT.

The V and J genes are TRBV11-3 and TRBJ1-1; D is undetermined. CDR3 length: 13 amino acids. The ends were cut back, 4 bases at V and 0 bases at J, with 6 bases in the middle. Per the germline V gene, CDR1 is SGHNT and CDR2 is YENEEA. This CDR3 reads CASSSDLNTEAFF. The CDR3 region has the DNA TGTGCCAGCAGCTCTGACTTGAACACTGAAGCTTTCTTT.

In DNA, the CDR3 is TGTGCCAGCAGTGTATGGGAGGACACCGGGGAGCTGTTTTTT. Protein: CASSVWEDTGELFF. V is TRBV25-1 and J is TRBJ2-2; D might be TRBD2 (6 bases). The CDR3 length is 14 residues. CDR1 and CDR2 from the germline V gene are MGHDK and SYGVNS. V was clipped by 4 bases and J by 3 bases, with 9 bases between them.

V is TRBV5-8 and J is TRBJ1-5; D is possibly TRBD1 (5 bases). With 5 bases removed from V and 5 bases from J, the gap between germline ends came to 8 bases. Germline lookup yields CDR1 SGHTS and CDR2 YDEGEE. The CDR3 extends over 12 amino acids. The CDR3 nucleotides read TGTGCCAGCAGTTTCAGGGATCAGCCCCAGCATTTT. This gives the protein CASSFRDQPQHF.

This clone appeared once. The chain recombines TRBV7-2 with TRBJ2-1; D perhaps matches TRBD2 (7 bases). CDR3 length: 14 amino acids. Trimming shortened V by 5 bases and J by 3 bases, and 11 bases separated the two germline ends. Germline V gene sequence: CDR1 SGHTA, CDR2 FQGNSA. The CDR3 nucleotides read TGTGCCAGCAGCAGGGGGGGGCTCTACAATGAGCAGTTCTTC. Amino acids: CASSRGGLYNEQFF.

The chain combines TRBV13 with TRBJ1-1; no firm D call. The germline V gene has CDR1 PRHDT and CDR2 FYEKMQ (reference sequence). Trimming removed 10 bases from V and 1 base from J, with 13 bases in between. This CDR3 is 13 amino acids long. The CDR3 nucleotides read TGTGCCACCAAGGACTCAACGAACACTGAAGCTTTCTTT. Translated: CATKDSTNTEAFF.

The genes are TRBV5-1 and TRBJ2-1; 8 bases match TRBD2. The CDR3 loop spans 15 amino acids. The junction had 3 bases not matched to a gene; V was cut back by 0 bases and J by 4 bases. Germline V gene lookup returns CDR1 SGHRS and CDR2 YFSETQ. The DNA of the CDR3 is TGCGCCAGCAGCTTGGTGAGCGGGAGTTACAATGAGCAGTTCTTC. Its protein is CASSLVSGSYNEQFF.

The chain carries TRBV7-2 and TRBJ1-4; D may be TRBD1 (6 bases). CDR1 SGHTA and CDR2 FQGNSA come from the germline V gene. V lost 4 bases to trimming and J lost 5 bases, with 17 bases between them. The CDR3 is made up of 16 amino acids. The CDR3 spells CASSSWIGGANEKLFF. CDR3 DNA: TGTGCCAGCAGCTCCTGGATTGGGGGGGCCAATGAAAAACTGTTTTTT.

This clone has only one observation. V usage is TRBV12-5 and J usage is TRBJ2-3, with 7 bases identical to TRBD2. Trimming cost V 3 bases and J 2 bases; bases outside gene matches: 5. The CDR3 extends over 15 amino acids. Germline V gene data show CDR1 as LGHNT and CDR2 as FRNRAP. This CDR3 reads CASGFTSAVTDTQYF. In nucleotides, the CDR3 is TGTGCTAGTGGTTTCACTAGCGCTGTCACAGATACGCAGTATTTT.

The rearrangement links TRBV4-1 to TRBJ1-5; TRBD1 matches 7 bases. CDR1 MGHRA and CDR2 YSYEKL come from the germline V gene. This CDR3 has 17 residues. After removal of 5 bases from V and 0 bases from J, the junction contained 10 bases not matched to a gene. In DNA form, the CDR3 reads TGCGCCAGCAGCAGGACCGGACAGGTTGATAGCAATCAGCCCCAGCATTTT. Amino acids: CASSRTGQVDSNQPQHF.

The chain combines TRBV15 with TRBJ1-1; 8 positions agree with TRBD1. Germline loops: CDR1 LNHNV, CDR2 YYDKDF (reference sequence). This CDR3 spans 14 amino acids. The junction had 7 bases not matched to a gene; V was cut back by 9 bases and J by 1 base. CDR3 coding DNA: TGTGCCACTAACCCGACAGGGGCGAACACTGAAGCTTTCTTT. This codes for CATNPTGANTEAFF.

V usage is TRBV6-4 and J usage is TRBJ2-5, with 7 bases identical to TRBD1. Germline V gene data show CDR1 as MRHNA and CDR2 as SNTAGT. Unmatched junction bases numbered 19, after V lost 4 bases and J lost 2 bases. The CDR3 runs 19 residues. Here the CDR3 reads CASSAPGLGGLMDQETQYF. In DNA, the CDR3 is TGTGCCAGCAGTGCCCCGGGTTTAGGGGGCCTAATGGATCAAGAGACCCAGTACTTC.

V is TRBV9 and J is TRBJ1-2, with no clear D. The CDR3 totals 12 residues. V was cut by 0 bases and J by 8 bases, with 8 bases left in between. Per germline, CDR1 SGDLS and CDR2 YYNGEE. CDR3 amino acids: CASSVDDGGYTF. The CDR3 DNA sequence: TGTGCCAGCAGCGTAGATGACGGGGGCTACACCTTC.

The rearrangement links TRBV2 to TRBJ1-4; TRBD1 might be the D (5 bases). Between the trimmed V and J ends, which lost 6 bases and 7 bases, there was a span of 15 bases. Per germline, CDR1 SNHLY and CDR2 FYNNEI. This CDR3 is built from 14 residues. This CDR3 is CASRMDIRSEKLFF. CDR3 in DNA: TGTGCCAGCAGGATGGACATTAGGTCTGAAAAACTGTTTTTT.

J is TRBJ2-1 and V is TRBV19, with TRBD2 identical over 7 bases. Germline V gene sequence: CDR1 LNHDA, CDR2 SQIVND (reference sequence). With 5 bases clipped from V and 5 bases from J, the junction kept 9 bases outside the gene matches. The length of the CDR3 is 15 residues. As DNA, the CDR3 is TGTGCCAGTAGTTCGAGGGCGGGGGAGAACAATGAGCAGTTCTTC. This encodes CASSSRAGENNEQFF.

This clone was found a few times. V gene TRBV6-2 or TRBV6-3 combines with J gene TRBJ2-7, with a tentative D call TRBD1 (5 bases). The CDR3 is 13 residues long. Germline lookup yields CDR1 MNHEY and CDR2 SVGEGT. V dropped 5 bases and J dropped 5 bases, with 13 bases sitting between them. The CDR3 sequence is CASSLQAVDEQYF. The CDR3 DNA follows: TGTGCCAGCAGTCTACAGGCTGTCGACGAGCAGTACTTC.

This rearrangement joins TRBV6-6 to TRBJ2-5; D is possibly TRBD1 (6 bases). V lost 7 bases to trimming and J lost 0 bases, with 15 bases between them. CDR1 and CDR2 from the germline V gene are MNHNY and SVGAGI (reference sequence). CDR3 length: 15 amino acids. CDR3 coding DNA: TGTGCCAGCAATCCTGGGACAAGGTACCAAGAGACCCAGTACTTC. Translation: CASNPGTRYQETQYF.

The chain joins TRBV20-1 to TRBJ1-1; D remains unclear. The CDR3 runs 12 residues. V lost 3 bases and J lost 1, with 6 bases in between. Germline V lookup: CDR1 DFQATT, CDR2 SNEGSKA (reference sequence). The CDR3 nucleotides read TGCAGTGCTAGTCCCCGGAACACTGAAGCTTTCTTT. This sequence encodes CSASPRNTEAFF.

V gene TRBV5-4 combines with J gene TRBJ1-2; TRBD1 might be the D (5 bases). The V end was cut by 5 bases, the J end by 6 bases, with 20 bases between. The CDR3 runs 15 residues. Germline CDR1 reads SGHNT; CDR2 reads YYREEE (reference sequence). CDR3 sequence (DNA): TGTGCCAGCAGGAGTCAGGGAGGAGGAAGGAATGGCTACACCTTC. It codes for CASRSQGGGRNGYTF. The full variable domain, with the rest looked up from reference TRBV5-4 and TRBJ1-2, is ETGVTQSPTHLIKTRGQQVTLRCSSQSGHNTVSWYQQALGQGPQFIFQYYREEENGRGNFPPRFSGLQFPNYSSELNVNALELDDSALYLCASRSQGGGRNGYTFGSGTRLTVV.

A few counts support this clone. This chain joins TRBV2 and TRBJ1-2; D may be TRBD1 (6 bases). Germline V gives CDR1 SNHLY, CDR2 FYNNEI. Trimming cost V 7 bases and J 4 bases, with 22 bases left between them. The CDR3 is made up of 16 amino acids. The CDR3 bases are TGTGCCAGCACCTTAAGCCCAGGGGTCCGATTCTATGGCTACACCTTC. It translates to CASTLSPGVRFYGYTF.

This clone has only one observation. The V and J genes are TRBV4-3 and TRBJ1-6, with unresolved D. From germline, CDR1 is LGHNA and CDR2 YSLEER. The CDR3 spans 14 residues. V dropped 1 base and J dropped 2 bases, with 3 bases sitting between them. CDR3 amino acids: CASSQATYNSPLHF. The CDR3 nucleotides read TGCGCCAGCAGCCAAGCAACCTATAATTCACCCCTCCACTTT.

This clone was seen more than once but under ten times. This rearrangement joins TRBV19 to TRBJ2-5, with 12 positions matching TRBD2. Germline V lookup: CDR1 LNHDA, CDR2 SQIVND (reference sequence). V shed 4 bases and J 13 bases; nucleotides not matched to a gene: 7. The length of the CDR3 is 13 residues. In DNA, the CDR3 is TGTGCCAGTAGTAACCGACTAGCGGGGGAACTGTACTTC. This translates into CASSNRLAGELYF. The full variable domain, with the rest looked up from reference TRBV19 and TRBJ2-5, is DGGITQSPKYLFRKEGQNVTLSCEQNLNHDAMYWYRQDPGQGLRLIYYSQIVNDFQKGDIAEGYSVSREKKESFPLTVTSAQKNPTAFYLCASSNRLAGELYFGPGTRLLVL.

The rearrangement links TRBV19 to TRBJ2-3, with D possibly being TRBD1 (5 bases). The CDR3 totals 14 residues. Germline CDR1 is LNHDA and CDR2 is SQIVND (reference sequence). V was clipped by 6 bases and J by 3 bases, with 13 bases between them. The CDR3 DNA follows: TGTGCCAGTAGAACGAGAAGGGGAACAGATACGCAGTATTTT. Its protein product is CASRTRRGTDTQYF.

The rearrangement uses TRBV5-4 and TRBJ1-1; D remains unclear. This CDR3 is built from 15 residues. Germline V CDR1 and CDR2: SGHNT, YYREEE (reference sequence). The V end was cut by 0 bases, the J end by 6 bases, with 15 bases between. The CDR3 spells CASSLGFTGIAEAFF. CDR3 nucleotide sequence: TGTGCCAGCAGCTTGGGTTTTACGGGGATCGCTGAAGCTTTCTTT.

V usage is TRBV5-1 and J usage is TRBJ2-5, with TRBD1 matching 7 bases. Germline loops: CDR1 SGHRS, CDR2 YFSETQ. The ends lost 3 bases at V and 2 bases at J; junction bases unmatched: 4. This CDR3 contains 14 residues. DNA of the CDR3: TGCGCCAGCAGCTCCGGGACAGCACAAGAGACCCAGTACTTC. This encodes CASSSGTAQETQYF.

V usage is TRBV4-3 and J usage is TRBJ1-4; D is possibly TRBD1 (5 bases). The V end was cut by 1 base, the J end by 5 bases, with 8 bases between. CDR3 length: 14 residues. Germline lookup yields CDR1 LGHNA and CDR2 YSLEER. The CDR3 sequence: CASSQVTDNEKLFF. The CDR3 DNA reads as TGCGCCAGCAGCCAAGTGACAGACAATGAAAAACTGTTTTTT.

CDR3: CASSVAQGLGEKLFF. In DNA form, the CDR3 reads TGTGCCAGCAGCGTAGCCCAGGGGCTGGGTGAAAAACTGTTTTTT. V usage is TRBV9 and J usage is TRBJ1-4; tentatively, D is TRBD1 (6 bases). Germline V gene lookup returns CDR1 SGDLS and CDR2 YYNGEE. The CDR3 runs to 15 residues. The ends were cut back, 0 bases at V and 7 bases at J, with 13 bases in the middle.

The chain joins TRBV19 to TRBJ2-4, with 10 positions matching TRBD2. The CDR3 totals 15 residues. The V gene end was trimmed by 2 bases and the J gene end by 8 bases; junction bases not matched to a gene: 6. Germline assignment: CDR1 LNHDA and CDR2 SQIVND (reference sequence). The CDR3 nucleotides are TGTGCCAGTAGTATAACGAGCGGGGGGGTGGACATTCAGTACTTC. It encodes CASSITSGGVDIQYF.